This T cell receptor beta chain was recorded in a study of blood T cells in healthy people across ages. General study results and limits: Across samples, TCR beta diversity tracked strongly with naive T cell percentage.

V lost 6 bases and J lost 2; bases outside the gene matches: 12. The CDR3 covers 16 residues. CDR1 and CDR2 (germline): LGHNA, YNFKEQ. In regard to this clonotype: Antigen: not known.

A sample-barcoded 5' primer and a J-beta primer mix were used in a second PCR of roughly 7 to 11 cycles. Each CDR3 protein is one row after TCRdb ran MiXCR on the 5' RACE reads. The sample includes some 780,000 distinct CDR3 sequences, approximately 53% of them seen just once. The TCR sequence derives from a man aged 35 to 55 in good health. Sequencing was carried out using blood. The chain joins TRBV4-2 to TRBJ1-1, with 7 bases identical to TRBD1. The DNA for the CDR3 is TGTGCCAGCAGGAAAGGAGGGGGCGGGAGAAACACTGAAGCTTTCTTT. It yields the protein CASRKGGGGRNTEAFF.